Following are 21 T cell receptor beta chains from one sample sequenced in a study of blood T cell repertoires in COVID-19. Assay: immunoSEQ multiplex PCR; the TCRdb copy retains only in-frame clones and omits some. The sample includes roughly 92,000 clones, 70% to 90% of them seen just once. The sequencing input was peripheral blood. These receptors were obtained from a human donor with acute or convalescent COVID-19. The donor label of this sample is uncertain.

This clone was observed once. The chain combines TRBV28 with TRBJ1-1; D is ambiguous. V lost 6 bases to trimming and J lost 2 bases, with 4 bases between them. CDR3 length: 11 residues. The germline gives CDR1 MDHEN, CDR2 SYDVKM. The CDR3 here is CASSRNTEAFF. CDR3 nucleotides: TGTGCCAGCAGCCGTAACACTGAAGCTTTCTTT.

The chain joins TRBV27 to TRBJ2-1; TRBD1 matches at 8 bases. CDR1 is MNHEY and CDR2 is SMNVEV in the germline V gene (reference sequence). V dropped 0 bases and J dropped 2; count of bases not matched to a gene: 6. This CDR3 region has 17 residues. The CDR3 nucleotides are TGTGCCAGCAGTTTATCCCCCGACAGGGGTCCCTACAATGAGCAGTTCTTC. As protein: CASSLSPDRGPYNEQFF.

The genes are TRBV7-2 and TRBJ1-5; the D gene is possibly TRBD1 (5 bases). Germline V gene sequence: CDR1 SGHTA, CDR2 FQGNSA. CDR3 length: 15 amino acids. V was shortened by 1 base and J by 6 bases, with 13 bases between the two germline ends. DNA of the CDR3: TGTGCCAGCAGCTTAGGACGACAGTCAATTCAGCCCCAGCATTTT. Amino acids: CASSLGRQSIQPQHF. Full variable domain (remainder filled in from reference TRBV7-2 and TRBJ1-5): GAGVSQSPSNKVTEKGKDVELRCDPISGHTALYWYRQSLGQGLEFLIYFQGNSAPDKSGLPSDRFSAERTGGSVSTLTIQRTQQEDSAVYLCASSLGRQSIQPQHFGDGTRLSIL.

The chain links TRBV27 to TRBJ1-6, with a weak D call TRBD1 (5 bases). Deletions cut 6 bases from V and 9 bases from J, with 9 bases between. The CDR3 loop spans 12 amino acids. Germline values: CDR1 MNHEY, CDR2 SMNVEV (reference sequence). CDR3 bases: TGTGCCAGCAGAGTGGGACTTTCACCCCTCCACTTT. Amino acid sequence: CASRVGLSPLHF.

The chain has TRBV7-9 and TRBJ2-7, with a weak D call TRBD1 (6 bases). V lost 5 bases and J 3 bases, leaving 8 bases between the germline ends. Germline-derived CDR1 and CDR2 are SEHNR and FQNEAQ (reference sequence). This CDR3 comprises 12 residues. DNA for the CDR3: TGTGCCAGCAGCCGGACAGACTACGAGCAGTACTTC. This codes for CASSRTDYEQYF.

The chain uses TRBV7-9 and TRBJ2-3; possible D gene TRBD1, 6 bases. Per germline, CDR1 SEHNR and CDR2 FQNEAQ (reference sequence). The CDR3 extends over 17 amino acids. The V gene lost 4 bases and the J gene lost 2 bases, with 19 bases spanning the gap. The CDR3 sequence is CASSSRGLPPFTDTQYF. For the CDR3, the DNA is TGTGCCAGCAGCTCCAGGGGCCTCCCCCCCTTCACAGATACGCAGTATTTT.

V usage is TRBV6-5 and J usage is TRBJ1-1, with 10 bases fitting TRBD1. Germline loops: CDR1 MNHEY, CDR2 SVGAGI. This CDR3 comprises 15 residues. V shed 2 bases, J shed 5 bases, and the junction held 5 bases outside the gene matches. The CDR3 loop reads CASSYGGQGRTEAFF. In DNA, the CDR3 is TGTGCCAGCAGTTACGGGGGACAGGGGAGGACTGAAGCTTTCTTT.

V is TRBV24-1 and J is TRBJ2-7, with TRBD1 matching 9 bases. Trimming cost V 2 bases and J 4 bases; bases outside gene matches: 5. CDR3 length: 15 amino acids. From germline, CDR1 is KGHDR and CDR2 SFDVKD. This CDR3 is CATSDSRQGDYEQYF. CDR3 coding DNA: TGTGCCACCAGTGATTCTCGACAGGGGGATTACGAGCAGTACTTC.

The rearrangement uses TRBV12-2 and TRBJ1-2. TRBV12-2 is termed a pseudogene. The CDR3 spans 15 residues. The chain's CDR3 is CASRRRVEAPYGYTF. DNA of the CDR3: TGTGCAAGTCGCCGTCGGGTCGAAGCACCTTATGGCTACACCTTC.

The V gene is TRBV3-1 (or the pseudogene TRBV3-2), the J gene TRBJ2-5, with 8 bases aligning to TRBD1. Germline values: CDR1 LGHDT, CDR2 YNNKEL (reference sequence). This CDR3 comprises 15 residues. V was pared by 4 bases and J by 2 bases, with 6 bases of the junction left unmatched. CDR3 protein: CASSLGTGRQETQYF. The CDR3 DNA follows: TGTGCCAGCAGCCTCGGGACAGGCCGTCAAGAGACCCAGTACTTC.

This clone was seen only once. In DNA, the CDR3 is TGTGCCAGCAGCGCCTACGACAGGGGCTCCCTTAGTTCACCCCTCCACTTT. It encodes CASSAYDRGSLSSPLHF. The J gene is TRBJ1-6, the V gene TRBV9; 8 bases are shared with TRBD1. V dropped 3 bases and J dropped 9; count of bases not matched to a gene: 14. CDR1 is SGDLS, CDR2 YYNGEE, per germline. The CDR3 has 17 amino acids.

The CDR3 nucleotides are TGTGCCAGCACACAAGACAGGGAGGTTAATGAAAAACTGTTTTTT. Translating it yields CASTQDREVNEKLFF. The chain has TRBV2 and TRBJ1-4; 7 bases line up with TRBD1. The CDR3 covers 15 residues. The junction had 9 bases not matched to a gene; V was cut back by 7 bases and J by 4 bases. Germline V gene sequence: CDR1 SNHLY, CDR2 FYNNEI.

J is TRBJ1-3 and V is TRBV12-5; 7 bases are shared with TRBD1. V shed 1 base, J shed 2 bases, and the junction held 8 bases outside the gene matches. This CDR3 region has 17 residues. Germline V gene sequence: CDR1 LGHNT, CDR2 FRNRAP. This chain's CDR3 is CASGLATLRGPGNTIYF. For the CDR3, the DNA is TGTGCTAGTGGTTTGGCCACACTTAGGGGGCCTGGAAACACCATATATTTT.

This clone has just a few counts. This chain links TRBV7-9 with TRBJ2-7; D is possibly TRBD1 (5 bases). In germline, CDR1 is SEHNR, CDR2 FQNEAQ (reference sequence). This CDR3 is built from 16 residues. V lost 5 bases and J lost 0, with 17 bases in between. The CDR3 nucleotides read TGTGCCAGCAGCCAGACCGCAGGGCCTTCCTCCTACGAGCAGTACTTC. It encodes CASSQTAGPSSYEQYF. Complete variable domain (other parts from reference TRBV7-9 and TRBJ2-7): DTGVSQNPRHKITKRGQNVTFRCDPISEHNRLYWYRQTLGQGPEFLTYFQNEAQLEKSRLLSDRFSAERPKGSFSTLEIQRTEQGDSAMYLCASSQTAGPSSYEQYFGPGTRLTVT.

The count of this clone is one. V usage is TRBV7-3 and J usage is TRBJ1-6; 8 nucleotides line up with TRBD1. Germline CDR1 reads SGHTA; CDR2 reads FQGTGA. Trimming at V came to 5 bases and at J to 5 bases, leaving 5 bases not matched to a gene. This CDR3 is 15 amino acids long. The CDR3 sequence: CASSNGQGNNSPLHF. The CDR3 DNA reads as TGTGCCAGCAGCAACGGACAGGGTAATAATTCACCCCTCCACTTT.

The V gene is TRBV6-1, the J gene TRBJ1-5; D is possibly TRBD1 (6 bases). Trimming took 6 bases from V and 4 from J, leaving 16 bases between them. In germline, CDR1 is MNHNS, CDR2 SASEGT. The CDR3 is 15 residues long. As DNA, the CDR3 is TGTGCCAGCAGCGACACAGGGACCATAAATCAGCCCCAGCATTTT. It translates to CASSDTGTINQPQHF.

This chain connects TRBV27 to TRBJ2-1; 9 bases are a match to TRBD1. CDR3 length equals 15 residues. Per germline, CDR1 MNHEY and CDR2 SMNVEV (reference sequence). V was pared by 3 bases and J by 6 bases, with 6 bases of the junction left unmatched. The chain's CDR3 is CASSLSGTGFNEQFF. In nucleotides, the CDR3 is TGTGCCAGCAGTTTGTCCGGGACAGGGTTCAATGAGCAGTTCTTC.

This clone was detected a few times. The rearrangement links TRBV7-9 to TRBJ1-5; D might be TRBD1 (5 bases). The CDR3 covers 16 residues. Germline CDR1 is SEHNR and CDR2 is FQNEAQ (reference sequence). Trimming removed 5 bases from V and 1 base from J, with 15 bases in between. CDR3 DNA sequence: TGTGCCAGCAGCCCCCAGGGAGGGATGAGCAATCAGCCCCAGCATTTT. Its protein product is CASSPQGGMSNQPQHF.

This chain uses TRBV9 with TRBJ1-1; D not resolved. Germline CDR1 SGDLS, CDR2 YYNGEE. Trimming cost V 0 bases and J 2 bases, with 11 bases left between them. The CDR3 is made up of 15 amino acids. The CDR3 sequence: CASSVGREFNTEAFF. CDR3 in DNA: TGTGCCAGCAGCGTAGGGAGGGAATTCAACACTGAAGCTTTCTTT.

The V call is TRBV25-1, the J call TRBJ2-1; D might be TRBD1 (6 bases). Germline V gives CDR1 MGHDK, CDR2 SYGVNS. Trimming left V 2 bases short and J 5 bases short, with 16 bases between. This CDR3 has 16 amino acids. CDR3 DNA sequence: TGTGCCAGCAGTGAAGGGTGGAGGCAGGGGAACAATGAGCAGTTCTTC. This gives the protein CASSEGWRQGNNEQFF.

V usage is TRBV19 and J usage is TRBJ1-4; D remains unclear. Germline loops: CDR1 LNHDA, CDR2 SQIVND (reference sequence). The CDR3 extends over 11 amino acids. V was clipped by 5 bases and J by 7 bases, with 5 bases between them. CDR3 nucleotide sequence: TGTGCCAGTAGTTTTCTTGAAAAACTGTTTTTT. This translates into CASSFLEKLFF.